This T cell receptor beta chain was sequenced during a study of technical replicates of blood from a handful of donors listed by TCRdb under 2017. This clone occurred once. The clone's antigen remains unknown. It has no much larger one-base neighbor in the sample; base qualities were not kept. Library preparation was by the immunoSEQ multiplex PCR assay. The source is immuneACCESS, and TCRdb retained only in-frame sequences with V and J called. Part of the clones is not carried over; for the studies checked, unresolved V genes explain less than half of this, and the remainder is unexplained. The sample includes about 49,000 clones, with about 94% observed a single time. The ten largest make up about 3.9% of the sample. Sequences SNHLY (CDR1) and FYNNEI (CDR2) are obtained from the germline V gene. The CDR3, from cysteine to phenylalanine, totals 11 residues. CDR3 DNA only is kept here, 33 bases in frame from base 1.

The specimen was PBMCs. In this chain, TRBV2 is recombined with TRBJ2-7; TRBD2 is perhaps the D gene, given 6 matching bases. This TCR was sampled from a human donor in good health. Some clones in this sample may be carry-over from other donors' samples. In nucleotide form, the sequence is TGTGCGAGCGCGGGGAACTACGAGCAGTACTTC. This sequence encodes CASAGNYEQYF.